Below, one T cell receptor beta chain is given with its context. This entry comes from a study of OX40 agonist ivuxolimab in advanced cancers. Background on the study: Patients received ivuxolimab, an intravenous treatment, every 2 weeks at 0.01 to 10 mg/kg. Subjects had a mean age of about 57 years, with a range of 23 to 79; less than 90% were male. Cancers in dose escalation were hepatocellular, melanoma, renal cell and head and neck.

Produced via immunoSEQ multiplex PCR; TCRdb's table is partial and in-frame only. This table holds over 55,000 clones, roughly 77% found once. Anyone with autoimmune disease history or systemic immunosuppression was excluded. This CDR3 has 15 amino acids. The junction had 10 bases not matched to a gene; V was cut back by 6 bases and J by 5 bases. Germline V gene lookup returns CDR1 SNHLY and CDR2 FYNNEI. Sequencing used CD4+ or CD8+ T cells sorted from blood, obtained in a trial of the OX40 agonist ivuxolimab. The TCR comes from an adult with an advanced solid tumor such as melanoma, head and neck, liver or kidney cancer. This chain joins TRBV2 and TRBJ2-5; 9 bases match TRBD1. The CDR3 nucleotides read TGTGCCAGCAGCTTGGGACAGGGTAGAGGGGAGACCCAGTACTTC. Translated: CASSLGQGRGETQYF.